The 19 T cell receptor beta chains below all came from one sample that was sequenced in a study of T-cell reconstitution after alpha-beta-depleted transplantation in children (dated by TCRdb to 2016 to 2017). The label giving this sample's treatment or condition can be read as: allogeneic hematopoietic cell transplantation with graft depleted of TCRalphabeta T cells and CD19 B cells. To prepare the library, PCR was applied. The sequencing machine was an Illumina HiSeq 2500. TCR library preparation used molecular barcoding, with unique molecular identifiers applied to normalize quantification of the TCRbeta repertoire. TCRdb reran the public reads through fastp at Q25 and MiXCR, keeping productive beta chains. Here each entry gathers all rows of one CDR3 protein and keeps the most common genes and DNA. The sample table holds hundreds of thousands of distinct CDR3 sequences, of which over 10% were seen once. The ten largest clones represent 2.2% of the sample.

The specimen was PBMCs, mostly from graft donor cells, collected 360 days after TCRalphabeta/CD19-depleted stem cell transplant. All receptors derive from a male patient between 10 and 17 years old who had a stem cell transplant for acute myeloid leukemia, so the T cells may come from the graft donor.

CDR3 nucleotide sequence: TGCGCCAGCAGCTTAGAAGGGGCCCTAGGAGCTGGAAACACCATATATTTT. Amino acids: CASSLEGALGAGNTIYF. V is TRBV5-1 and J is TRBJ1-3; weak D call: TRBD1 (5 bases). The CDR3 runs 17 residues. Between the trimmed V and J ends, which lost 2 bases and 2 bases, there was a span of 17 bases. CDR1 and CDR2 (germline): SGHRS, YFSETQ. Complete variable domain (other parts from reference TRBV5-1 and TRBJ1-3): KAGVTQTPRYLIKTRGQQVTLSCSPISGHRSVSWYQQTPGQGLQFLFEYFSETQRNKGNFPGRFSGRQFSNSRSEMNVSTLELGDSALYLCASSLEGALGAGNTIYFGEGSWLTVV.

The V and J genes are TRBV2 and TRBJ2-7; 7 bases are a match to TRBD2. J gave up 4 bases and V 9 bases, and 9 bases lay outside the gene matches. Germline CDR1 SNHLY, CDR2 FYNNEI. This CDR3 is 13 amino acids long. The CDR3 DNA follows: TGTGCCAGATGGGAGGGTTACGGATACGAGCAGTACTTC. It translates to CARWEGYGYEQYF.

This clonotype was detected ten times or more. The chain employs TRBV24-1 and TRBJ2-7; the match to TRBD1 covers 9 bases. J gave up 2 bases and V 3 bases, and 4 bases lay outside the gene matches. This CDR3 region has 15 residues. Germline CDR1 KGHDR, CDR2 SFDVKD. The CDR3 sequence is CATSDTGTGTYEQYF. DNA of the CDR3: TGTGCCACCAGTGATACCGGGACAGGGACCTACGAGCAGTACTTC.

The CDR3 is CASSRTGVLRGEQYF. As DNA, the CDR3 is TGTGCCAGCAGCCGAACAGGGGTCCTGCGGGGGGAGCAGTACTTC. The V and J genes are TRBV7-9 and TRBJ2-7, with D perhaps assigned TRBD1 or TRBD2 (7 bases each). V dropped 5 bases and J dropped 7 bases, with 21 bases sitting between them. CDR3 length equals 15 residues. The germline V gene has CDR1 SEHNR and CDR2 FQNEAQ (reference sequence).

In this sample, this clonotype turned up a few times. The chain recombines TRBV6-5 with TRBJ1-2; D possibly corresponds to TRBD1 (6 bases). Trimming stripped 4 bases from V and 0 bases from J, with 12 bases between. CDR3 length: 15 residues. Per the germline V gene, CDR1 is MNHEY and CDR2 is SVGAGI. For the CDR3, the DNA is TGTGCCAGCAGTTTGTCGGGACATACTAACTATGGCTACACCTTC. Its translation: CASSLSGHTNYGYTF.

Worth noting for this clonotype: This may come from a read error, since a much larger clone is one base off. This chain connects TRBV7-2 to TRBJ1-1; D uncertain. Trimming shortened V by 1 base and J by 0 bases, and 12 bases separated the two germline ends. CDR3 length equals 16 residues. Germline CDR1 SGHTA, CDR2 FQGNSA. CDR3 DNA sequence: TGTGCCAGCAGCTTAGAGTCTCGGGGAATGAACACTGAAGCTTTCTTT. Translation gives CASSLESRGMNTEAFF.

This clonotype was detected a few times. V usage is TRBV18 and J usage is TRBJ2-2, with D uncertain. The CDR3 spans 14 residues. CDR1 is KGHSH, CDR2 LQKENI, per germline. V dropped 3 bases and J dropped 1 base, with 6 bases sitting between them. The CDR3 nucleotides are TGTGCCAGCTCACCGTTGGAGAACACCGGGGAGCTGTTTTTT. It specifies CASSPLENTGELFF.

The chain combines TRBV3-1 with TRBJ2-5, with TRBD2 identical over 7 bases. Germline loops: CDR1 LGHDT, CDR2 YNNKEL (reference sequence). The CDR3 totals 19 residues. The V segment lost 4 bases and the J segment 1 base; nucleotides outside the gene matches: 18. For the CDR3, the DNA is TGTGCCAGCAGCCCAGCGCCGGCGGGAGTAACCAGGTTCCAAGAGACCCAGTACTTC. Residues: CASSPAPAGVTRFQETQYF.

Only a few counts were recorded for this clonotype. The V and J genes are TRBV7-8 and TRBJ2-7; 9 bases fit TRBD1. The CDR3 contains 13 residues. Germline V lookup: CDR1 SGHVS, CDR2 FQNEAQ. With V trimmed by 5 bases and J by 5 bases, 4 bases remained unmatched. CDR3: CASSTRTGDEQYF. The CDR3 region has the DNA TGTGCCAGCAGCACCCGGACAGGGGACGAGCAGTACTTC.

The rearrangement uses TRBV12-3 or TRBV12-4 and TRBJ2-5; 8 nucleotides match TRBD2. CDR3 length: 15 amino acids. V lost 7 bases to trimming and J lost 6 bases; unmatched junction nucleotides: 13. CDR3 nucleotides: TGTGCCAGCACCTTACTAGCGGACCTAGGTCAGACCCAGTACTTC. Translating it yields CASTLLADLGQTQYF.

The table lists this clonotype with a few counts. The V call is TRBV4-2, the J call TRBJ1-5, with 9 bases lining up with TRBD1. Per the germline V gene, CDR1 is LGHNA and CDR2 is YNFKEQ. The length of the CDR3 is 15 residues. V was pared by 4 bases and J by 3 bases, with 4 bases of the junction left unmatched. CDR3 DNA sequence: TGTGCCAGCAGCCGGGGACAGGGCGTCAATCAGCCCCAGCATTTT. Residues: CASSRGQGVNQPQHF.

The sample holds a few counts of this clonotype. This chain uses TRBV29-1 with TRBJ2-1; TRBD1 might be the D (6 bases). V was clipped by 6 bases and J by 4 bases, with 13 bases between them. This CDR3 comprises 13 residues. CDR1 and CDR2 (germline): SQVTM, ANQGSEA. The chain's CDR3 is CSVLSGAYNEQFF. The CDR3 region has the DNA TGCAGCGTCCTTTCAGGGGCGTACAATGAGCAGTTCTTC.

This clonotype has at least ten counts. The chain carries TRBV11-2 and TRBJ2-1; D is undetermined. The V gene lost 5 bases and the J gene lost 7 bases, with 6 bases spanning the gap. The CDR3 sequence is 11 residues long. CDR1 SGHAT and CDR2 FQNNGV come from the germline V gene. CDR3 sequence: CASSNTNEQFF. In DNA, the CDR3 is TGTGCCAGCAGCAATACAAATGAGCAGTTCTTC. The variable domain in full, with the rest retrieved from reference TRBV11-2 and TRBJ2-1, is EAGVAQSPRYKIIEKRQSVAFWCNPISGHATLYWYQQILGQGPKLLIQFQNNGVVDDSQLPKDRFSAERLKGVDSTLKIQPAKLEDSAVYLCASSNTNEQFFGPGTRLTVL.

The chain recombines TRBV10-3 with TRBJ2-7, with 7 bases identical to TRBD2. V shed 3 bases and J 2 bases; nucleotides not matched to a gene: 7. The CDR3 covers 15 residues. Germline CDR1 reads ENHRY; CDR2 reads SYGVKD. The CDR3 region is CAISDLGEGPYEQYF. The CDR3 DNA follows: TGTGCCATCAGTGACTTGGGGGAGGGTCCCTACGAGCAGTACTTC.

J is TRBJ2-5 and V is TRBV6-4, with 7 nucleotides matching TRBD2. There are 16 residues in the CDR3. Looked up from germline, CDR1 is MRHNA and CDR2 is SNTAGT. V was clipped by 0 bases and J by 5 bases; unmatched bases: 9. This CDR3 is CASSDSAGEGRETQYF. In DNA form, the CDR3 reads TGTGCCAGCAGTGACTCGGCGGGAGAGGGTAGGGAGACCCAGTACTTC.

This clonotype showed up just a few times. J is TRBJ2-1 and V is TRBV28, with 11 positions matching TRBD2. The CDR3 runs to 15 residues. Per the germline V gene, CDR1 is MDHEN and CDR2 is SYDVKM. V trimming: 5 bases; J trimming: 3 bases; junction bases outside the gene matches: 3. CDR3 nucleotides: TGTGCCAGCAGTCGACTAGCGGGAAACTACAATGAGCAGTTCTTC. It encodes CASSRLAGNYNEQFF.

This chain uses TRBV28 with TRBJ2-1; D is ambiguous. CDR3 length equals 13 residues. Trimming removed 1 base from V and 4 bases from J, with 5 bases in between. From germline, CDR1 is MDHEN and CDR2 SYDVKM. The CDR3 region is CASSLLGYNEQFF. In DNA form, the CDR3 reads TGTGCCAGCAGTTTATTGGGTTACAATGAGCAGTTCTTC.

The V call is TRBV29-1, the J call TRBJ2-3; D unresolved. This CDR3 spans 13 amino acids. CDR1 SQVTM and CDR2 ANQGSEA come from the germline V gene. Trimming left V 6 bases short and J 12 bases short, with 22 bases between. As DNA, the CDR3 is TGCAGCGTCCGGAGATCTACAGATACGCTTCAGTATTTT. Translation gives CSVRRSTDTLQYF.

In its sample, this clonotype was seen a few times. The gene calls are TRBV5-5 and TRBJ2-3, with TRBD1 identical over 7 bases. The CDR3 is 15 residues long. The V and J ends lost 2 bases and 4 bases, in that order; junction bases with no gene match: 7. The germline V gene has CDR1 SGHKS and CDR2 YYEKEE (reference sequence). Here the CDR3 reads CASSFWAGGADTQYF. The CDR3 DNA sequence: TGTGCCAGCAGCTTCTGGGCAGGGGGAGCAGATACGCAGTATTTT.